The 20 T cell receptor beta chains presented below share a single source sample, sequenced in a study of shared clonotypes between healthy human individuals. Naivety among CD8 cells was defined by CD45RO negativity and positive CCR7 selection, thereby excluding terminally differentiated effector memory CD45RA+ cells. The protocol was immunoSEQ multiplex PCR, while the TCRdb copy is restricted to in-frame clones and leaves out a portion. The sample lists about 2.1 million clones, 93% occurring once. Sequenced input: naive CD8+ T cells from PBMCs. These TCRs come from a man younger than 35 in good health. Some clones in this sample may be carry-over from other donors' samples.

CDR3 protein: CASSDGGESEQYF. The CDR3 DNA reads as TGTGCCAGCAGTGACGGGGGAGAGTCCGAGCAGTACTTC. The chain carries TRBV28 and TRBJ2-7; tentative D call: TRBD2 (6 bases). V lost 5 bases and J lost 6, with 14 bases in between. Germline CDR1 MDHEN, CDR2 SYDVKM. The CDR3 is made up of 13 amino acids.

This chain links TRBV9 with TRBJ1-3; perhaps TRBD1 as D (5 bases). The CDR3 is 17 amino acids. The germline V and J ends were trimmed by 0 bases and 0 bases, with 13 bases remaining between them. In germline, CDR1 is SGDLS, CDR2 YYNGEE. The CDR3 nucleotides are TGTGCCAGCAGCGTAGTAGGTGGGGGGATCTCTGGAAACACCATATATTTT. It codes for CASSVVGGGISGNTIYF.

V and J are TRBV6-5 and TRBJ1-1; D uncertain. CDR1 MNHEY and CDR2 SVGAGI come from the germline V gene. Trimming took off 6 bases at V and 3 bases at J, with 14 bases between the two ends. The CDR3 has 14 residues. Written as DNA, the CDR3 is TGTGCCAGCAGAGGCCCCCTCCGGGACACTGAAGCTTTCTTT. As protein: CASRGPLRDTEAFF.

This clone appeared a single time. The same CDR3 is also encoded by other DNA sequences in this sample. The J gene is TRBJ2-1, the V gene TRBV27; the match to TRBD2 covers 7 bases. Germline CDR1 MNHEY, CDR2 SMNVEV (reference sequence). V lost 3 bases to trimming and J lost 3 bases; unmatched junction nucleotides: 2. This CDR3 has 14 amino acids. The CDR3 region has the DNA TGTGCCAGCAGTTTCGGCGGGAGCTACAATGAGCAGTTCTTC. Encoded protein: CASSFGGSYNEQFF.

The V gene is TRBV29-1, the J gene TRBJ2-3; tentative D call: TRBD2 (5 bases). CDR3 length: 16 amino acids. Germline V gene data show CDR1 as SQVTM and CDR2 as ANQGSEA. Trimming removed 6 bases at V and 0 bases at J, with 19 bases between. The CDR3 nucleotides are TGCAGCGTACTAGGGTGGGCGGCCTTTAGCACAGATACGCAGTATTTT. Translating it yields CSVLGWAAFSTDTQYF.

This CDR3 is CASSLRGTVNTEAFF. CDR3 in DNA: TGTGCCAGCAGTTTAAGGGGCACCGTGAACACTGAAGCTTTCTTT. This rearrangement joins TRBV27 to TRBJ1-1; TRBD1 might be the D (5 bases). The length of the CDR3 is 15 residues. V was clipped by 2 bases and J by 0 bases, with 10 bases between them. From germline, CDR1 is MNHEY and CDR2 SMNVEV (reference sequence).

This chain connects TRBV18 to TRBJ2-5; tentative D call: TRBD1 (6 bases). The CDR3 loop spans 15 amino acids. In germline, CDR1 is KGHSH, CDR2 LQKENI. Deletions cut 4 bases from V and 3 bases from J, with 15 bases between. DNA of the CDR3: TGTGCCAGCTCACAGACGAGGACAGCAGAAGAGACCCAGTACTTC. Translating gives CASSQTRTAEETQYF.

The CDR3 spells CASSHSRQGDEQYF. The CDR3 nucleotides read TGCGCCAGCAGCCACAGCCGACAGGGTGACGAGCAGTACTTC. The chain joins TRBV4-1 to TRBJ2-7; 7 bases map to TRBD1. This CDR3 region has 14 residues. The J segment lost 5 bases and the V segment lost 3 bases, leaving 7 bases of the junction unmatched. Germline loops: CDR1 MGHRA, CDR2 YSYEKL.

The genes are TRBV9 and TRBJ2-1; D is possibly TRBD2 (6 bases). V was cut by 0 bases and J by 3 bases, with 10 bases left in between. Germline CDR1 SGDLS, CDR2 YYNGEE. This CDR3 contains 15 residues. In DNA form, the CDR3 reads TGTGCCAGCAGCGTAGTTGGTAGCGGCTACAATGAGCAGTTCTTC. Its translation is CASSVVGSGYNEQFF.

The chain recombines TRBV19 with TRBJ2-3, with unresolved D. V was shortened by 3 bases and J by 3 bases, with 10 bases between the two germline ends. The CDR3 consists of 14 residues. In germline, CDR1 is LNHDA, CDR2 SQIVND (reference sequence). The CDR3 region is CASSILRSTDTQYF. In DNA, the CDR3 is TGTGCCAGTAGTATCCTTAGGTCGACAGATACGCAGTATTTT.

In DNA, the CDR3 is TGTGCCAGCACAAGGGGACTAGCGGGAGTGGGTGAGCAGTTCTTC. Translating it yields CASTRGLAGVGEQFF. The rearrangement joins TRBV9 to TRBJ2-1; TRBD2 matches at 14 bases. This CDR3 comprises 15 residues. Germline loops: CDR1 SGDLS, CDR2 YYNGEE. V lost 6 bases, J lost 9 bases, and 8 bases stayed unmatched. Based on the CDR3 plus reference TRBV9 and TRBJ2-1, the full variable domain is DSGVTQTPKHLITATGQRVTLRCSPRSGDLSVYWYQQSLDQGLQFLIQYYNGEERAKGNILERFSAQQFPDLHSELNLSSLELGDSALYFCASTRGLAGVGEQFFGPGTRLTVL.

The chain carries TRBV13 and TRBJ1-6; TRBD1 matches at 8 bases. V lost 5 bases, J lost 10 bases, and 7 bases stayed unmatched. CDR1 is PRHDT, CDR2 FYEKMQ, per germline (reference sequence). This CDR3 contains 14 residues. CDR3 amino acids: CASSTGQGGSPLHF. CDR3 coding DNA: TGTGCCAGCAGCACTGGACAGGGAGGGTCACCCCTCCACTTT.

The J gene is TRBJ2-3, the V gene TRBV11-2; 8 nucleotides align to TRBD1. J lost 2 bases, V lost 4 bases, and 2 bases had no gene match. Looked up from germline, CDR1 is SGHAT and CDR2 is FQNNGV. There are 14 residues in the CDR3. The CDR3 spells CASSWDRNTDTQYF. The DNA of the CDR3 is TGTGCCAGCAGCTGGGACAGGAACACAGATACGCAGTATTTT.

The chain has TRBV27 and TRBJ1-2; 10 bases line up with TRBD1. The CDR3 totals 14 residues. Germline V lookup: CDR1 MNHEY, CDR2 SMNVEV (reference sequence). V lost 5 bases and J lost 7; bases outside the gene matches: 7. The chain's CDR3 is CASSPRQGAAGYTF. In DNA form, the CDR3 reads TGTGCCAGCAGTCCACGACAGGGGGCGGCTGGCTACACCTTC.

The chain has TRBV7-8 and TRBJ2-7; no reliable D call. V was cut by 6 bases and J by 0 bases, with 15 bases left in between. There are 15 residues in the CDR3. Germline V lookup: CDR1 SGHVS, CDR2 FQNEAQ. The CDR3 DNA follows: TGTGCCAGCAGTCGAGGACCTTCATTCTCCTACGAGCAGTACTTC. It codes for CASSRGPSFSYEQYF.

The chain links TRBV7-3 to TRBJ1-1, with D perhaps TRBD1 (5 bases). The germline V gene has CDR1 SGHTA and CDR2 FQGTGA. This CDR3 comprises 15 residues. V lost 5 bases and J lost 5, with 18 bases in between. The CDR3 region is CASSPQPGGGTEAFF. CDR3 DNA: TGTGCCAGCAGCCCCCAACCGGGGGGAGGGACTGAAGCTTTCTTT.

This chain links TRBV2 with TRBJ1-1, with 7 positions matching TRBD1. The CDR3 sequence is 14 residues long. With 6 bases clipped from V and 5 bases from J, the junction kept 9 bases outside the gene matches. Germline V gene lookup returns CDR1 SNHLY and CDR2 FYNNEI. CDR3 loop: CASRNTGEGTEAFF. The CDR3 DNA follows: TGTGCCAGCAGAAACACAGGGGAGGGTACTGAAGCTTTCTTT. The variable domain in full, completed from reference TRBV2 and TRBJ1-1, reads EPEVTQTPSHQVTQMGQEVILRCVPISNHLYFYWYRQILGQKVEFLVSFYNNEISEKSEIFDDQFSVERPDGSNFTLKIRSTKLEDSAMYFCASRNTGEGTEAFFGQGTRLTVV.

This clone was seen once. The genes are TRBV19 and TRBJ2-1; 10 bases are a match to TRBD2. The V gene's germline CDR1 is LNHDA and CDR2 SQIVND (reference sequence). The CDR3 is 16 amino acids. J lost 6 bases, V lost 5 bases, and 10 bases had no gene match. CDR3 coding DNA: TGTGCCAGTAGTGAAGCGGGAGGGCTGTATGGCAATGAGCAGTTCTTC. This translates into CASSEAGGLYGNEQFF.

The chain combines TRBV9 with TRBJ2-7, with D tentatively TRBD2 (6 bases). V dropped 3 bases and J dropped 0 bases, with 13 bases sitting between them. CDR1 and CDR2 (germline): SGDLS, YYNGEE. The length of the CDR3 is 15 residues. The DNA for the CDR3 is TGTGCCAGCAGCGACTCCCGGGAGATCTCCTACGAGCAGTACTTC. As protein: CASSDSREISYEQYF. Variable domain in full (rest from reference TRBV9 and TRBJ2-7): DSGVTQTPKHLITATGQRVTLRCSPRSGDLSVYWYQQSLDQGLQFLIQYYNGEERAKGNILERFSAQQFPDLHSELNLSSLELGDSALYFCASSDSREISYEQYFGPGTRLTVT.

The chain couples TRBV27 to TRBJ2-1; D is ambiguous. The V gene's germline CDR1 is MNHEY and CDR2 SMNVEV (reference sequence). V dropped 1 base and J dropped 5 bases, with 6 bases sitting between them. CDR3 size: 13 residues. The CDR3 spells CASSLLSDNEQFF. The CDR3 bases are TGTGCCAGCAGTTTATTGTCGGACAATGAGCAGTTCTTC.